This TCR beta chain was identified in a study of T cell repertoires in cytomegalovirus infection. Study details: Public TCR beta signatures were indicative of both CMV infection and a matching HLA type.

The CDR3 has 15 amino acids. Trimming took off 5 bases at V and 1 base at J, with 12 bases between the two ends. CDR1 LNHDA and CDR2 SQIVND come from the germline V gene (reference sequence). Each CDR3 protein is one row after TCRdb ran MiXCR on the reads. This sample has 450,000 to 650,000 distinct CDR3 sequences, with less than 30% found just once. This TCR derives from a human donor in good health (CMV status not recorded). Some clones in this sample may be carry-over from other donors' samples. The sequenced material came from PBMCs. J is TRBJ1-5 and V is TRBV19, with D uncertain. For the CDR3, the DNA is TGTGCCAGTAGTGCGTACGTGACAAGCAATCAGCCCCAGCATTTT. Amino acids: CASSAYVTSNQPQHF.